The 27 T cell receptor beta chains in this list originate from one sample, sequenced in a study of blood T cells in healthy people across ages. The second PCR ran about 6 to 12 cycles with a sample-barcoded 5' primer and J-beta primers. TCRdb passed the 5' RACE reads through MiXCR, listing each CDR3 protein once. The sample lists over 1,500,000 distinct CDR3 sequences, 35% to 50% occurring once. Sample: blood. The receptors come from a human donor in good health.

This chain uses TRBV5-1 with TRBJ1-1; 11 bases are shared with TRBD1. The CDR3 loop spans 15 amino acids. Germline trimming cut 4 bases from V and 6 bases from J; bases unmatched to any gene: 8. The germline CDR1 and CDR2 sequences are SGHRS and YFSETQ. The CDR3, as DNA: TGCGCCAGCAGCCCCGGACAGGGGGCTGTACCTGAAGCTTTCTTT. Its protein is CASSPGQGAVPEAFF.

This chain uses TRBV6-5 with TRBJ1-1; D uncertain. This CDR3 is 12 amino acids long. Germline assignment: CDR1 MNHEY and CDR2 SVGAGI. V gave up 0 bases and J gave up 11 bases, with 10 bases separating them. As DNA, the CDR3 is TGTGCCAGCAGTTACTCCGGCAAGGAGGCTTTCTTT. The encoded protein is CASSYSGKEAFF.

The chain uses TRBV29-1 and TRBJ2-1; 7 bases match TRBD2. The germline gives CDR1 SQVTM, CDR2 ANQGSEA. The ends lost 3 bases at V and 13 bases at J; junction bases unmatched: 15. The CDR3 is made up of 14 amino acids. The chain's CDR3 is CSVDLTSFGETQFF. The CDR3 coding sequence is TGCAGCGTTGACCTGACTAGCTTCGGGGAGACCCAGTTCTTC.

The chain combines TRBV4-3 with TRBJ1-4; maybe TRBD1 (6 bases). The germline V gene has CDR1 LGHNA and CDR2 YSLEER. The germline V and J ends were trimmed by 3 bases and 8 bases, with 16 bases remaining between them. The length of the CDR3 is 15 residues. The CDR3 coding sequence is TGCGCCAGCAGCCAGTTACAGGGATCCGAGGAAAAACTGTTTTTT. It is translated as CASSQLQGSEEKLFF.

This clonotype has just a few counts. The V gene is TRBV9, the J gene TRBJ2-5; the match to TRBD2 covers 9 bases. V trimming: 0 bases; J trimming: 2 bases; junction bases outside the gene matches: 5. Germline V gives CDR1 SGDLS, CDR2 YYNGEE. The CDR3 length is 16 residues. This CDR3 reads CASSVVGLAGQETQYF. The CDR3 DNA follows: TGTGCCAGCAGCGTAGTCGGGCTAGCGGGGCAAGAGACCCAGTACTTC.

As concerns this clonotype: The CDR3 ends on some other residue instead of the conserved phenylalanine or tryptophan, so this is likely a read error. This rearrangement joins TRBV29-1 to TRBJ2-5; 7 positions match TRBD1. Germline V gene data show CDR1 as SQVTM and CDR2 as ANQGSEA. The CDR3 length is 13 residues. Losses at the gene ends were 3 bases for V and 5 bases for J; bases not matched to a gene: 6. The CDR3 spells CSVDTGAGETQYY. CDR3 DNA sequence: TGCAGCGTTGATACAGGGGCAGGGGAGACCCAGTACTAC.

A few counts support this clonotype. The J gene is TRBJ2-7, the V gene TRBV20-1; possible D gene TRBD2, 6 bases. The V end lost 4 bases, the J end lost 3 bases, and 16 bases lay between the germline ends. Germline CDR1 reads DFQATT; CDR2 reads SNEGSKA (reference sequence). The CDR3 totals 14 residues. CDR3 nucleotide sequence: TGCAGTGCTATCCGGGACTCGGGTTACTACGAGCAGTACTTC. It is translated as CSAIRDSGYYEQYF.

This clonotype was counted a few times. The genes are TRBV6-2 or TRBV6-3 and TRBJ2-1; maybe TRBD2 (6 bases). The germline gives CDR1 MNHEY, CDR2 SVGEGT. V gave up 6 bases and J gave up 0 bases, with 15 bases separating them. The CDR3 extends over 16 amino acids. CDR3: CASSPEGPSSYNEQFF. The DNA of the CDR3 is TGTGCCAGCAGCCCGGAGGGACCATCCTCCTACAATGAGCAGTTCTTC.

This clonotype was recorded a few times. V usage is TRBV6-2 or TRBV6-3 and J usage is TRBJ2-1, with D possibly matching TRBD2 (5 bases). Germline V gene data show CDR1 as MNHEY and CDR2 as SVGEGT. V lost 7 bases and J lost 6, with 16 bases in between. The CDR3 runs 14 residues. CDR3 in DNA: TGTGCCAGCAATTTTATTCAAGAGGGCAATGAGCAGTTCTTC. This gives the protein CASNFIQEGNEQFF.

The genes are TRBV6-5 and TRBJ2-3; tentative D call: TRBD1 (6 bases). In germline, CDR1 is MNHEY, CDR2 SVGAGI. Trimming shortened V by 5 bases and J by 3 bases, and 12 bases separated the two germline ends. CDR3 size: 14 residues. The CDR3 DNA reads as TGTGCCAGCAGTCACAGGGTAGTTACAGATACGCAGTATTTT. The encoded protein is CASSHRVVTDTQYF.

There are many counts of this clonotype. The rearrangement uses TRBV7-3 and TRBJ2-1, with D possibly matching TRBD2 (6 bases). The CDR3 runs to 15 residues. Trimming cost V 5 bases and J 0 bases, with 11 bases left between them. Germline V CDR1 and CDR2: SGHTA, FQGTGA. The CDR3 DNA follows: TGTGCCAGCAGCGCGGGACTTAGCTCCTACAATGAGCAGTTCTTC. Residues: CASSAGLSSYNEQFF.

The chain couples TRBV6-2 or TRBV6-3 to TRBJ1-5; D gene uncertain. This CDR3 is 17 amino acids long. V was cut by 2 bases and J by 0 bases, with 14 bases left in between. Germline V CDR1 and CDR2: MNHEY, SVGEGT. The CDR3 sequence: CASSYPFGTVSNQPQHF. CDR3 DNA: TGTGCCAGCAGTTACCCGTTCGGAACCGTTAGCAATCAGCCCCAGCATTTT.

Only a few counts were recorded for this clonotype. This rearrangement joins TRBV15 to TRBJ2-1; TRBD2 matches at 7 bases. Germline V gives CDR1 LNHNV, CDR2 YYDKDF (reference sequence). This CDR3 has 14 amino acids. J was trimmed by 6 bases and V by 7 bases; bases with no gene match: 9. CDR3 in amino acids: CATKNGRGSNEQFF. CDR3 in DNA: TGTGCCACCAAAAATGGGCGGGGGAGCAATGAGCAGTTCTTC.

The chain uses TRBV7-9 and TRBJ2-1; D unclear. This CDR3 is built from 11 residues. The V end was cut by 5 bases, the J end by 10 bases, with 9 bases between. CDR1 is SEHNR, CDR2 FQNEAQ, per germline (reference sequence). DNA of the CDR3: TGTGCCAGCAGCAGAACTACCGAGCAGTTCTTC. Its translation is CASSRTTEQFF. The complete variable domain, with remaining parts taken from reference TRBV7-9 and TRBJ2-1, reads DTGVSQNPRHKITKRGQNVTFRCDPISEHNRLYWYRQTLGQGPEFLTYFQNEAQLEKSRLLSDRFSAERPKGSFSTLEIQRTEQGDSAMYLCASSRTTEQFFGPGTRLTVL.

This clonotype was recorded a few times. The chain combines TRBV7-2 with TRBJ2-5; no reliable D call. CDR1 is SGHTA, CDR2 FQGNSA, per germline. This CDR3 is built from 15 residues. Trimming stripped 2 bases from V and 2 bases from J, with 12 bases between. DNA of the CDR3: TGTGCCAGCAGCTTACAGGTCCGCCAGCAAGAGACCCAGTACTTC. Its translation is CASSLQVRQQETQYF.

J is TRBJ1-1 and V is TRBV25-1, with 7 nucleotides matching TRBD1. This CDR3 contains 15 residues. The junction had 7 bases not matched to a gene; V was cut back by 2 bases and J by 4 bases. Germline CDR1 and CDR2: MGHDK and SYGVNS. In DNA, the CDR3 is TGTGCCAGCAGTGAAGTAGCAGGGGGATCCACTGAAGCTTTCTTT. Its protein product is CASSEVAGGSTEAFF. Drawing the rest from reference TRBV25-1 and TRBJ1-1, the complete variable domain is EADIYQTPRYLVIGTGKKITLECSQTMGHDKMYWYQQDPGMELHLIHYSYGVNSTEKGDLSSESTVSRIRTEHFPLTLESARPSHTSQYLCASSEVAGGSTEAFFGQGTRLTVV.

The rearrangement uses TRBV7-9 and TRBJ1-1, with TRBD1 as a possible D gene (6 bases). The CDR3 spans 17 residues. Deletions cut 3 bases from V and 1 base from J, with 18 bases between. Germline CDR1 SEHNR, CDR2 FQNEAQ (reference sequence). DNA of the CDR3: TGTGCCAGCAGCTTCTCTTATAGTGGACAGTGGAACACTGAAGCTTTCTTT. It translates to CASSFSYSGQWNTEAFF.

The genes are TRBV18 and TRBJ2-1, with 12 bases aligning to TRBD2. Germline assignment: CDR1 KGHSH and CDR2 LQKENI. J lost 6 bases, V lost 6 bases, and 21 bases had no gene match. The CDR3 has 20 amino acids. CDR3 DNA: TGTGCCAGCTCGCTGACTAGCGGGGGATCTGGAACGGCAAATATCAATGAGCAGTTCTTC. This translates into CASSLTSGGSGTANINEQFF.

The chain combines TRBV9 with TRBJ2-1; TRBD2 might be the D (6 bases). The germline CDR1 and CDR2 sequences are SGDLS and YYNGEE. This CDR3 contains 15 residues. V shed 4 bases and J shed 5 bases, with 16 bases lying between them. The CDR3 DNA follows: TGTGCCAGCAGCACGACTAGTACGGCCCACAATGAGCAGTTCTTC. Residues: CASSTTSTAHNEQFF.

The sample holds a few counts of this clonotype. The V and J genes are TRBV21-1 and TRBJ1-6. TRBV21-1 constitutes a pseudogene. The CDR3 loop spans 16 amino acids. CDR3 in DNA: TGTGCCAGCCTGAGGTTGATCGAGGATTATAATTCACCCCTCCACTTT. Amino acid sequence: CASLRLIEDYNSPLHF.

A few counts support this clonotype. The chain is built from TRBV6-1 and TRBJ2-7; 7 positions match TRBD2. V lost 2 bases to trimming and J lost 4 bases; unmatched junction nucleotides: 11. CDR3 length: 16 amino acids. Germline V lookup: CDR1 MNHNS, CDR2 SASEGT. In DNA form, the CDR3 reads TGTGCCAGCAGTGAACGAGCGGGAACGGAGGGGTACGAGCAGTACTTC. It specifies CASSERAGTEGYEQYF.

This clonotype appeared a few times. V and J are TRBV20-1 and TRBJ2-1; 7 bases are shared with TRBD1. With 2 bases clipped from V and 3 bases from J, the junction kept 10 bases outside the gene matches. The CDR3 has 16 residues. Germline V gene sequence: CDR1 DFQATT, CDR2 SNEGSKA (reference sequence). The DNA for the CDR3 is TGCAGTGCTAGACCCATTCCGGGACAGCTCTACAATGAGCAGTTCTTC. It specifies CSARPIPGQLYNEQFF.

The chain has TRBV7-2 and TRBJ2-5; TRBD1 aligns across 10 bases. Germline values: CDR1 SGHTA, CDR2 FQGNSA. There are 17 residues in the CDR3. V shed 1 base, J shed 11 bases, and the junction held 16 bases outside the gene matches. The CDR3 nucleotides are TGTGCCAGCAGCTTAGGGTTACCGGGACAGGGGACCAATGAGCAGTACTTC. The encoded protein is CASSLGLPGQGTNEQYF.

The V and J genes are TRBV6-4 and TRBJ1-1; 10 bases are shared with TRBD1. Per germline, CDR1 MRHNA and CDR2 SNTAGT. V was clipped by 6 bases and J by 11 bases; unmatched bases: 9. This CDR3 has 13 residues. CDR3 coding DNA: TGTGCCAGCAGCGACCTGACAGGGGGCTCCGCTTTCTTT. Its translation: CASSDLTGGSAFF.

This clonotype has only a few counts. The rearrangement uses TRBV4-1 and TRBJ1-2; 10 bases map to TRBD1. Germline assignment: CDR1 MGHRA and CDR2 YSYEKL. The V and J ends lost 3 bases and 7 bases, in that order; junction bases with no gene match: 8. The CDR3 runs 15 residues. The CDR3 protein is CASSHIGQGETGYTF. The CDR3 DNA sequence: TGCGCCAGCAGCCACATTGGACAGGGGGAGACTGGCTACACCTTC.

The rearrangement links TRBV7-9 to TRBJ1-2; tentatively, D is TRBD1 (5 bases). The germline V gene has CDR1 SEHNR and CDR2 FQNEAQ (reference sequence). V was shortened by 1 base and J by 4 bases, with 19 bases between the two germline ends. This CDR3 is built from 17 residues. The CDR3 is CASSLVSGAGRRYGYTF. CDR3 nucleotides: TGTGCCAGCAGCTTAGTAAGCGGAGCAGGGCGGCGCTATGGCTACACCTTC.

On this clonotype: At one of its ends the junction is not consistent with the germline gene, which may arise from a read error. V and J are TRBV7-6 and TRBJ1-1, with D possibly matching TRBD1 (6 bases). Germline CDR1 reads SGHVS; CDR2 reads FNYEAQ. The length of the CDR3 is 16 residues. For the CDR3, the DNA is TGTGCCAGCAGCTTGGGTCGAGGGGACATGAACACTGAAGTTTTCTTT. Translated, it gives CASSLGRGDMNTEVFF.